This T cell receptor (beta chain) is drawn from a study of blood T cell repertoires in COVID-19. As for the study in general: Acute and convalescent COVID-19 specimens originated in the United States, Italy and Spain. From T cells, B-cell-depleted T cells, or PBMCs came the material, which was cDNA or gDNA.

This CDR3 has 14 amino acids. Trimming removed 10 bases from V and 3 bases from J, with 16 bases in between. The germline gives CDR1 ENHRY, CDR2 SYGVKD. Original processing notes: Reference gene primer amplification yielded estimated nucleated cell counts. The table came from immunoSEQ multiplex PCR; TCRdb's copy has only in-frame clones and leaves some out. The DNA gave D and trimming, while V, J and clone size come from that table. Among some 380,000 clones listed, around 90% were seen once. Participant-given clinical history determined each cohort assignment. Specimen: PBMCs or T cells enriched from blood (not recorded which). The V and J genes are TRBV10-3 and TRBJ2-1; D may be TRBD2 (7 bases). This clonotype was sampled from a woman between 35 and 50 years old with acute COVID-19. The CDR3 region is CATGPGGLYNEQFF. The CDR3 nucleotides are TGTGCCACCGGGCCGGGGGGCCTCTACAATGAGCAGTTCTTC.